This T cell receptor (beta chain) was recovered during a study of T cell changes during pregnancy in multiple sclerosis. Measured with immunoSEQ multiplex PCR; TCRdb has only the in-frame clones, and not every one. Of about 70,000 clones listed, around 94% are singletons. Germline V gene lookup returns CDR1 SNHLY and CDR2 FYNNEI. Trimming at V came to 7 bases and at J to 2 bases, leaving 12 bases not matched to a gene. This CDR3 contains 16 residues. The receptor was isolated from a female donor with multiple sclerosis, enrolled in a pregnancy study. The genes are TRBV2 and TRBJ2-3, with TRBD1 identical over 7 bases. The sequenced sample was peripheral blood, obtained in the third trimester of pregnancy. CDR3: CASIRGGRPITDTQYF. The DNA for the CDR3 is TGTGCCAGCATACGAGGGGGCCGCCCGATCACAGATACGCAGTATTTT.